A selection of T cell receptor beta chains follows, all from one sample in a study of blood T cell repertoires in COVID-19. Using immunoSEQ multiplex PCR, the repertoire was profiled, and TCRdb retains in-frame clones only, with some absent. The profile shows about 30,000 clones, roughly 90% of them singletons. The sequenced sample consisted of peripheral blood. These receptor sequences come from a man in his 70s with active or convalescent COVID-19. Each CDR3 is given with its conserved first and last residue.

v_gene,CDR3aa
TRBV10-3,CAISDRDRGLNSPLHF
TRBV5-1,CASRTGDTNYGYTF
TRBV5-1,CASSLEPGANQPQHF
TRBV7-9,CASSSGQSNSPLHF
TRBV7-9,CASSGSGQPGEKLFF
TRBV9,CASGDSPDSYNEQFF
TRBV7-6,CASSLSTDRSYNEQFF
TRBV29-1,CSVVRLAGLNEQFF
TRBV16,CASSRGLQETQYF
TRBV7-3,CASSPGGGTFSGNTIYF
TRBV5-1,CASSLGGQDEAFF
TRBV6-4,CASSDGTSGRDEQFF
TRBV5-1,CASRGGQGAPMNTEAFF
TRBV5-1,CASSLGLASYNEQFF
TRBV19,CASREGTAREGGYTF
TRBV2,CASSENPTARTGELFF
TRBV2,CASSELAAAGETQYF
TRBV14,CASSSQNSFGGSGANVLTF
TRBV11-3,CASSLGGLAGRNEQFF